The rows below give T cell receptor beta chains drawn from one sample of a study of blood T cells in healthy people across ages. Each CDR3 protein is one row after TCRdb ran MiXCR on the 5' RACE reads. Of just over 800,000 distinct CDR3 sequences in the sample, about 62% were seen once. The sequenced material came from blood. The receptors were sampled from a man in his thirties or forties in good health. Both conserved end residues are part of each CDR3. The D gene is left open where the match is weak. Only some rows state a clone size, as once, few, many or a class for expanded clones.

v_call: TRBV29-1
j_call: TRBJ1-4
cdr3_length: 11
d_call: .
clone_size: .
cdr3_aa: CSVTDPEKLFF
cdr3_nt: TGCAGCGTCACAGACCCGGAAAAACTGTTTTTT

v_call: TRBV25-1
j_call: TRBJ2-7
cdr3_length: 14
d_call: TRBD1
clone_size: .
cdr3_aa: CASSEDRGLGEQYF
cdr3_nt: TGTGCCAGCAGTGAAGACAGGGGGCTGGGCGAGCAGTACTTC

v_call: TRBV9
j_call: TRBJ2-7
cdr3_length: 12
d_call: .
clone_size: .
cdr3_aa: CASSVDPYEQYF
cdr3_nt: TGTGCCAGCAGCGTAGACCCTTACGAGCAGTACTTC

v_call: TRBV4-2
j_call: TRBJ2-6
cdr3_length: 12
d_call: .
clone_size: .
cdr3_aa: CVSGTGANVLTF
cdr3_nt: TGTGTCAGCGGGACAGGGGCCAACGTCCTGACTTTC

v_call: TRBV20-1
j_call: TRBJ2-1
cdr3_length: 17
d_call: .
clone_size: .
cdr3_aa: CSAPSGGRLSSYNEQFF
cdr3_nt: TGCAGTGCCCCTTCAGGGGGGCGCCTCAGCTCCTACAATGAGCAGTTCTTC

v_call: TRBV27
j_call: TRBJ2-7
cdr3_length: 15
d_call: TRBD1
clone_size: .
cdr3_aa: CASSNRDRGLHEQYF
cdr3_nt: TGTGCCAGCAGTAACCGGGACAGGGGGCTCCACGAGCAGTACTTC

v_call: TRBV9
j_call: TRBJ1-4
cdr3_length: 13
d_call: .
clone_size: few
cdr3_aa: CASSAGRGEKLFF
cdr3_nt: TGTGCCAGCAGCGCTGGGAGAGGGGAAAAACTGTTTTTT

v_call: TRBV28
j_call: TRBJ2-5
cdr3_length: 14
d_call: .
clone_size: .
cdr3_aa: CASSLQQGRETQYF
cdr3_nt: TGTGCCAGCAGTTTACAACAGGGTAGGGAGACCCAGTACTTC

v_call: TRBV7-9
j_call: TRBJ1-1
cdr3_length: 13
d_call: TRBD1
clone_size: .
cdr3_aa: CASSSYRGPEAFF
cdr3_nt: TGTGCCAGCAGCTCCTACAGGGGACCTGAAGCTTTCTTT

v_call: TRBV4-1
j_call: TRBJ2-5
cdr3_length: 17
d_call: .
clone_size: .
cdr3_aa: CASSQDPIAKGRETQYF
cdr3_nt: TGCGCCAGCAGCCAAGATCCTATCGCCAAGGGGCGAGAGACCCAGTACTTC

v_call: TRBV29-1
j_call: TRBJ2-2
cdr3_length: 15
d_call: TRBD1
clone_size: .
cdr3_aa: CSARWDRAPTGELFF
cdr3_nt: TGCAGCGCCAGGTGGGACAGGGCTCCCACTGGGGAGCTGTTTTTT

v_call: TRBV5-1
j_call: TRBJ1-1
cdr3_length: 15
d_call: .
clone_size: .
cdr3_aa: CASSFEQYRNTEAFF
cdr3_nt: TGCGCCAGCAGCTTTGAACAGTACCGGAACACTGAAGCTTTCTTT

v_call: TRBV28
j_call: TRBJ2-3
cdr3_length: 16
d_call: TRBD2
clone_size: .
cdr3_aa: CAGSSSTSGGTDTQYF
cdr3_nt: TGTGCCGGCAGTTCCTCGACTAGCGGGGGCACAGATACGCAGTATTTT

v_call: TRBV18
j_call: TRBJ2-7
cdr3_length: 15
d_call: TRBD1
clone_size: once
cdr3_aa: CASSPTATGSHEQYF
cdr3_nt: TGTGCCAGCTCCCCAACCGCGACAGGGTCCCACGAGCAGTACTTC

v_call: TRBV3-1
j_call: TRBJ2-1
cdr3_length: 16
d_call: TRBD2
clone_size: .
cdr3_aa: CASSRARGDSYNEQFF
cdr3_nt: TGTGCCAGCAGCCGAGCGCGGGGGGACTCCTACAATGAGCAGTTCTTC

v_call: TRBV21-1
j_call: TRBJ2-5
cdr3_length: 15
d_call: .
clone_size: .
cdr3_aa: CASSKEDGGEETQYF
cdr3_nt: TGTGCCAGCAGCAAAGAAGATGGCGGGGAGGAGACCCAGTACTTC

v_call: TRBV3-1
j_call: TRBJ2-4
cdr3_length: 15
d_call: .
clone_size: .
cdr3_aa: CACSQDGGEGNIQYF
cdr3_nt: TGTGCCTGCAGCCAAGATGGCGGGGAAGGAAACATTCAGTACTTC

v_call: TRBV5-1
j_call: TRBJ2-7
cdr3_length: 16
d_call: TRBD2
clone_size: many
cdr3_aa: CASSSVSGGPTYEQYF
cdr3_nt: TGCGCCAGCAGCTCCGTTAGCGGGGGGCCAACCTACGAGCAGTACTTC

v_call: TRBV6-6
j_call: TRBJ2-5
cdr3_length: 14
d_call: .
clone_size: many
cdr3_aa: CASSFRQAQETQYF
cdr3_nt: TGTGCCAGCAGTTTCCGACAGGCCCAAGAGACCCAGTACTTC

v_call: TRBV18
j_call: TRBJ2-4
cdr3_length: 16
d_call: .
clone_size: .
cdr3_aa: CASSPMAGKFKNIQYF
cdr3_nt: TGTGCCAGCTCACCCATGGCAGGGAAATTTAAAAACATTCAGTACTTC

v_call: TRBV9
j_call: TRBJ2-2
cdr3_length: 16
d_call: TRBD2
clone_size: .
cdr3_aa: CASSHSGGPDTGELFF
cdr3_nt: TGTGCCAGCAGCCACTCGGGGGGGCCGGACACCGGGGAGCTGTTTTTT

v_call: TRBV20-1
j_call: TRBJ2-1
cdr3_length: 14
d_call: .
clone_size: few
cdr3_aa: CSARDLAGNNEQFF
cdr3_nt: TGCAGTGCTAGAGATTTGGCGGGAAACAATGAGCAGTTCTTC

v_call: TRBV27
j_call: TRBJ2-1
cdr3_length: 16
d_call: TRBD2
clone_size: .
cdr3_aa: CASRLGGSSYYNEQFF
cdr3_nt: TGTGCCAGCAGACTGGGGGGGTCATCCTACTACAATGAGCAGTTCTTC

v_call: TRBV15
j_call: TRBJ1-2
cdr3_length: 14
d_call: .
clone_size: .
cdr3_aa: CATSRDGRGGGYTF
cdr3_nt: TGTGCCACCAGCAGAGATGGCAGGGGTGGTGGCTACACCTTC

v_call: TRBV3-1
j_call: TRBJ2-3
cdr3_length: 15
d_call: TRBD1
clone_size: .
cdr3_aa: CASSLRKTGPDTQYF
cdr3_nt: TGTGCCAGCAGCCTCCGAAAGACAGGGCCAGATACGCAGTATTTT

v_call: TRBV21-1
j_call: TRBJ1-2
cdr3_length: 16
d_call: .
clone_size: .
cdr3_aa: CASSKTRKELDYGYTF
cdr3_nt: TGTGCCAGCAGCAAGACTCGTAAGGAGCTAGACTATGGCTACACCTTC

v_call: TRBV20-1
j_call: TRBJ2-5
cdr3_length: 15
d_call: TRBD2
clone_size: .
cdr3_aa: CSAQAGGFSGETQYF
cdr3_nt: TGCAGTGCTCAAGCGGGGGGCTTTAGTGGAGAGACCCAGTACTTC

v_call: TRBV6-5
j_call: TRBJ2-7
cdr3_length: 12
d_call: .
clone_size: .
cdr3_aa: CASMADGDEQYF
cdr3_nt: TGTGCCAGCATGGCGGACGGGGACGAGCAGTACTTC

v_call: TRBV7-6
j_call: TRBJ2-3
cdr3_length: 17
d_call: .
clone_size: .
cdr3_aa: CASSLARRDPGRDTQYF
cdr3_nt: TGTGCCAGCAGCTTAGCGCGGCGGGACCCAGGTAGAGATACGCAGTATTTT

v_call: TRBV6-1
j_call: TRBJ1-5
cdr3_length: 15
d_call: .
clone_size: .
cdr3_aa: CASSEQVRGNQPQHF
cdr3_nt: TGTGCCAGCAGTGAACAAGTCAGGGGCAATCAGCCCCAGCATTTT

v_call: TRBV6-2/TRBV6-3
j_call: TRBJ2-2
cdr3_length: 12
d_call: .
clone_size: .
cdr3_aa: CASNALAGELFF
cdr3_nt: TGTGCCAGCAACGCACTCGCCGGGGAGCTGTTTTTT

v_call: TRBV7-9
j_call: TRBJ1-2
cdr3_length: 12
d_call: .
clone_size: few
cdr3_aa: CASGDTTYGYTF
cdr3_nt: TGTGCCAGCGGCGACACGACATATGGCTACACCTTC

v_call: TRBV3-1
j_call: TRBJ2-5
cdr3_length: 13
d_call: .
clone_size: .
cdr3_aa: CASRLTAGETQYF
cdr3_nt: TGTGCCAGCAGACTTACAGCTGGGGAGACCCAGTACTTC

v_call: TRBV5-5
j_call: TRBJ2-1
cdr3_length: 15
d_call: TRBD2
clone_size: .
cdr3_aa: CASSQVAGTYDEQFF
cdr3_nt: TGTGCCAGCAGCCAGGTAGCGGGAACCTACGATGAGCAGTTCTTC

v_call: TRBV4-3
j_call: TRBJ2-7
cdr3_length: 15
d_call: .
clone_size: .
cdr3_aa: CASSQRHSLVYEQYF
cdr3_nt: TGCGCCAGCAGCCAACGCCACAGCTTAGTCTACGAGCAGTACTTC

v_call: TRBV4-3
j_call: TRBJ1-2
cdr3_length: 15
d_call: TRBD1
clone_size: .
cdr3_aa: CASSQVPGGIYGYTF
cdr3_nt: TGCGCCAGCAGCCAAGTTCCAGGGGGCATCTATGGCTACACCTTC

v_call: TRBV4-3
j_call: TRBJ2-1
cdr3_length: 15
d_call: .
clone_size: .
cdr3_aa: CASSQGGYSYNEQFF
cdr3_nt: TGCGCCAGCAGCCAAGGGGGTTACTCCTACAATGAGCAGTTCTTC

v_call: TRBV12-3/TRBV12-4
j_call: TRBJ2-3
cdr3_length: 14
d_call: .
clone_size: .
cdr3_aa: CASIPGHRTDTQYF
cdr3_nt: TGTGCCAGCATCCCGGGACATCGCACAGATACGCAGTATTTT

v_call: TRBV6-1
j_call: TRBJ2-5
cdr3_length: 15
d_call: .
clone_size: few
cdr3_aa: CASTAGHRGRETQYF
cdr3_nt: TGTGCCAGCACCGCGGGACACAGGGGTCGAGAGACCCAGTACTTC

v_call: TRBV6-2/TRBV6-3
j_call: TRBJ1-5
cdr3_length: 16
d_call: TRBD1
clone_size: .
cdr3_aa: CASSSPGTGVNQPQHF
cdr3_nt: TGTGCCAGCAGTTCCCCCGGGACAGGCGTCAATCAGCCCCAGCATTTT

v_call: TRBV3-1
j_call: TRBJ2-7
cdr3_length: 13
d_call: TRBD1
clone_size: few
cdr3_aa: CASSPDRGHEQYF
cdr3_nt: TGTGCCAGCAGCCCCGACAGGGGACACGAGCAGTACTTC

v_call: TRBV4-2
j_call: TRBJ2-7
cdr3_length: 15
d_call: .
clone_size: .
cdr3_aa: CASSPSGPLAYEQYF
cdr3_nt: TGTGCCAGCAGCCCTTCGGGACCCCTCGCCTACGAGCAGTACTTC

v_call: TRBV20-1
j_call: TRBJ2-7
cdr3_length: 14
d_call: TRBD1
clone_size: few
cdr3_aa: CSASHRQGRYEQYF
cdr3_nt: TGCAGTGCTAGCCACCGACAGGGTCGGTACGAGCAGTACTTC

v_call: TRBV7-8
j_call: TRBJ2-3
cdr3_length: 14
d_call: .
clone_size: .
cdr3_aa: CASSLGGFGDTQYF
cdr3_nt: TGTGCCAGCAGCTTAGGAGGGTTTGGAGATACGCAGTATTTT

v_call: TRBV11-2
j_call: TRBJ2-3
cdr3_length: 15
d_call: TRBD1
clone_size: .
cdr3_aa: CASSSRTGRTDTQYF
cdr3_nt: TGTGCCAGCAGCTCACGGACAGGGCGGACAGATACGCAGTATTTT

v_call: TRBV6-2/TRBV6-3
j_call: TRBJ2-6
cdr3_length: 15
d_call: .
clone_size: .
cdr3_aa: CASSYLLAGANVLTF
cdr3_nt: TGTGCCAGCAGTTACCTCTTGGCTGGGGCCAACGTCCTGACTTTC

v_call: TRBV29-1
j_call: TRBJ2-7
cdr3_length: 15
d_call: TRBD1
clone_size: .
cdr3_aa: CSVEDPGTGGREQYF
cdr3_nt: TGCAGCGTTGAAGACCCAGGGACAGGGGGCAGGGAGCAGTACTTC